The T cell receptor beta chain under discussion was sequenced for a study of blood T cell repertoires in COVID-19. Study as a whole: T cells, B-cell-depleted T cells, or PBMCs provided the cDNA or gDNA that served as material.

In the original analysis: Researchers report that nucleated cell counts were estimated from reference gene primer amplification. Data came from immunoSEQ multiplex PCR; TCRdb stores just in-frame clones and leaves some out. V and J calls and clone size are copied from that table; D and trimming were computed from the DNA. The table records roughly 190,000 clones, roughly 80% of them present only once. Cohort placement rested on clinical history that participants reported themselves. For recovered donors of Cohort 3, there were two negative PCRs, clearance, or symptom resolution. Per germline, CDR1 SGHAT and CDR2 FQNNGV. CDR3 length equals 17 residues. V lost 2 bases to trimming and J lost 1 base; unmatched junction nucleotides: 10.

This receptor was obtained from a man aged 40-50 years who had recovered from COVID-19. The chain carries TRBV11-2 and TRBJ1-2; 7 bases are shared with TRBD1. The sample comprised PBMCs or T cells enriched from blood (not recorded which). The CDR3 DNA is TGTGCCAGCAGCTTAAGTGAAGGCCAGGGGGTTAACTATGGCTACACCTTC. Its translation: CASSLSEGQGVNYGYTF.